The present entry profiles one T cell receptor beta chain with its context. These data originate in a study of naive and memory T cell subsets. CDR3 length equals 14 residues. After removal of 3 bases from V and 3 bases from J, the junction contained 2 bases not matched to a gene. Germline CDR1 is MNHNS and CDR2 is SASEGT. Cells stained for CD3, CD4, CD8, CD45RA and CD27 were sorted into four subsets. The beta constant-region primer was an equimolar mix of two oligonucleotides covering TRBC1 and TRBC2. Ligated cDNA was amplified by four rounds of PCR with nested alpha and beta constant-region primers and SP2. TCRdb fed the UMI-ligation and nested PCR reads into MiXCR, producing one record per CDR3 protein. The table lists roughly 7,500 distinct CDR3 sequences, less than 35% of them singletons.

The clonotype comes from a human donor in good health. Input material: CD8+ TEMRA cells from blood. Subset noted: effector memory re-expressing CD45RA, CD45RA+ CD27-. The V and J genes are TRBV6-1 and TRBJ2-7; 10 positions agree with TRBD1. CDR3 amino acids: CASSDWTGGYEQYF. The DNA of the CDR3 is TGTGCCAGCAGTGATTGGACAGGGGGCTACGAGCAGTACTTC.